Each of the 17 T cell receptor beta chains below was sequenced from the same sample in a study of blood T cell repertoires in COVID-19. Assay used: immunoSEQ multiplex PCR; TCRdb lists only in-frame clones, some missing. The sample lists tens of thousands of clones, approximately 89% seen once, with more than 8% in the top ten. The source material was peripheral blood. The source is a man in his fifties or sixties with active COVID-19.

The chain is built from TRBV27 and TRBJ2-1; maybe TRBD1 (6 bases). CDR1 MNHEY and CDR2 SMNVEV come from the germline V gene (reference sequence). Trimming took 10 bases from V and 0 from J, leaving 13 bases between them. This CDR3 contains 14 residues. The CDR3 DNA reads TGTGCCACCACCCCCAGGGGCTCCTACAATGAGCAGTTCTTC. This codes for CATTPRGSYNEQFF.

This chain links TRBV6-5 with TRBJ1-3; the D is unclear. Germline values: CDR1 MNHEY, CDR2 SVGAGI. V was trimmed by 4 bases and J by 7 bases, leaving 20 bases between them. CDR3 size: 16 residues. CDR3 loop: CASSSTEARMGNTIYF. The CDR3 DNA sequence: TGTGCCAGCAGTTCGACGGAGGCCAGAATGGGCAACACCATATATTTT.

The rearrangement links TRBV19 to TRBJ1-2; D gene uncertain. Trimming pared 6 bases from V and 0 bases from J, leaving 5 bases between. The germline V gene encodes CDR1 LNHDA and CDR2 SQIVND (reference sequence). There are 12 residues in the CDR3. As DNA, the CDR3 is TGTGCCAGTAGCGGAGCTAACTATGGCTACACCTTC. Translated: CASSGANYGYTF.

This clone was recorded once. The V and J genes are TRBV4-2 and TRBJ1-6; D is ambiguous. CDR3 length: 16 residues. Germline CDR1 is LGHNA and CDR2 is YNFKEQ. V lost 0 bases and J 5 bases, leaving 11 bases between the germline ends. CDR3 DNA: TGTGCCAGCAGCCAAGATTGGAGGTTGCATAATTCACCCCTCCACTTT. Its protein is CASSQDWRLHNSPLHF.

The rearrangement links TRBV6-4 to TRBJ1-2; 8 bases fit TRBD1. V lost 4 bases, J lost 3 bases, and 4 bases stayed unmatched. Germline CDR1 reads MRHNA; CDR2 reads SNTAGT. The CDR3 spans 14 residues. The CDR3 DNA sequence: TGTGCCAGCAGTGCCCCGACAGGGGACTATGGCTACACCTTC. Protein sequence: CASSAPTGDYGYTF.

V usage is TRBV4-1 and J usage is TRBJ1-6, with unresolved D. Germline values: CDR1 MGHRA, CDR2 YSYEKL. The germline V and J ends were trimmed by 0 bases and 4 bases, with 4 bases remaining between them. The CDR3 contains 14 residues. This chain's CDR3 is CASSQEQYNSPLHF. The CDR3 coding sequence is TGCGCCAGCAGCCAAGAGCAGTATAATTCACCCCTCCACTTT.

The chain combines TRBV5-6 with TRBJ2-3; 9 bases match TRBD2. Germline loops: CDR1 SGHDT, CDR2 YYEEEE. The CDR3 is 16 amino acids. The J segment lost 6 bases and the V segment lost 4 bases, leaving 12 bases of the junction unmatched. This chain's CDR3 is CASSTLGTSLWDTQYF. Written as DNA, the CDR3 is TGTGCCAGCAGCACACTCGGGACTAGCCTTTGGGATACGCAGTATTTT.

The J gene is TRBJ1-5, the V gene TRBV6-2 or TRBV6-3; the match to TRBD1 covers 8 bases. Germline V gives CDR1 MNHEY, CDR2 SVGEGT. This CDR3 region has 15 residues. V shed 5 bases, J shed 6 bases, and the junction held 9 bases outside the gene matches. DNA of the CDR3: TGTGCCAGCAGTCGCGGACAGGGCGGGGTTCAGCCCCAGCATTTT. Protein product: CASSRGQGGVQPQHF.

The V call is TRBV7-9, the J call TRBJ2-2, with a possible D match to TRBD1 (6 bases). The germline CDR1 and CDR2 sequences are SEHNR and FQNEAQ (reference sequence). V shed 6 bases and J shed 3 bases, with 11 bases lying between them. There are 14 residues in the CDR3. The CDR3, as DNA: TGTGCCAGCAGACCAGGGGCGGACACCGGGGAGCTGTTTTTT. Its translation: CASRPGADTGELFF.

This chain joins TRBV5-1 and TRBJ2-1; D ambiguous. The CDR3 is 16 amino acids. The germline V gene has CDR1 SGHRS and CDR2 YFSETQ. Trimming removed 0 bases from V and 3 bases from J, with 13 bases in between. CDR3 DNA sequence: TGCGCCAGCAGCTTGGGTCCCTCTCGGTACTACAATGAGCAGTTCTTC. Translation: CASSLGPSRYYNEQFF.

This chain joins TRBV7-9 and TRBJ2-1, with TRBD1 matching over 11 bases. V lost 6 bases to trimming and J lost 8 bases; unmatched junction nucleotides: 6. This CDR3 has 14 residues. In germline, CDR1 is SEHNR, CDR2 FQNEAQ (reference sequence). The CDR3, as DNA: TGTGCCAGCAGGAGAGGGACAGGGGGGGATGAGCAGTTCTTC. This codes for CASRRGTGGDEQFF.

This clone was picked up a small number of times. The chain carries TRBV5-8 and TRBJ1-5; TRBD1 is a possible D gene (6 bases). This CDR3 is 13 amino acids long. Trimming removed 5 bases from V and 4 bases from J, with 10 bases in between. The V gene's germline CDR1 is SGHTS and CDR2 YDEGEE. In DNA form, the CDR3 reads TGTGCCAGCAGTCCGGACAGAAATCAGCCCCAGCATTTT. It encodes CASSPDRNQPQHF.

The chain employs TRBV10-2 and TRBJ2-7, with TRBD1 matching 7 bases. V trimming: 6 bases; J trimming: 6 bases; junction bases outside the gene matches: 5. This CDR3 region has 12 residues. Germline V gene sequence: CDR1 WSHSY, CDR2 SAAADI. The CDR3 nucleotides are TGCGCCAGCAGAGGTAGGGGGCGCGAGCAGTACTTC. As protein: CASRGRGREQYF.

V usage is TRBV1 and J usage is TRBJ1-4; the table's D call, TRBD1, has no DNA check behind it. TRBV1 is tagged as a pseudogene. The CDR3 runs to 13 residues. The CDR3 is CTSSQRRNEKLFF. CDR3 bases: TGCACCAGCAGCCAACGCAGAAATGAAAAACTGTTTTTT.

J is TRBJ1-2 and V is TRBV7-9; tentative D call: TRBD1 (5 bases). V shed 4 bases and J shed 2 bases, with 17 bases lying between them. Germline assignment: CDR1 SEHNR and CDR2 FQNEAQ (reference sequence). This CDR3 is built from 16 residues. The CDR3 DNA reads as TGTGCCAGCAGCTCTAGAGCGGAGGGGAAGAACTATGGCTACACCTTC. This translates into CASSSRAEGKNYGYTF.

Here the CDR3 DNA reads TGTGCCAGCAGCCCTGTTAGCGCTAACACCGGGGAGCTGTTTTTT. Amino acid sequence: CASSPVSANTGELFF. The chain couples TRBV14 to TRBJ2-2, with D perhaps TRBD2 (5 bases). Germline V CDR1 and CDR2: SGHDN, FVKESK. V dropped 4 bases and J dropped 2 bases, with 11 bases sitting between them. This CDR3 comprises 15 residues.

J is TRBJ1-1 and V is TRBV27, with a weak D call TRBD1 (5 bases). In germline, CDR1 is MNHEY, CDR2 SMNVEV (reference sequence). Trimming cost V 1 base and J 3 bases, with 12 bases left between them. CDR3 length: 15 amino acids. The CDR3 loop reads CASSLLKGVDTEAFF. For the CDR3, the DNA is TGTGCCAGCAGTTTATTGAAAGGGGTCGACACTGAAGCTTTCTTT.